These 8 T cell receptor beta chains share one sample of origin, sequenced in a study of response to subunit inactivated influenza vaccine. MiXCR, applied by TCRdb to the RT-PCR reads, yields one record per CDR3 protein. The profile shows around 530,000 distinct CDR3 sequences, approximately 10% of them singletons. Material: PBMCs from blood, obtained on the day of vaccination. These receptor sequences come from a man aged 50 to 59 who received an inactivated influenza vaccine.

CDR3 nucleotide sequence: TGTGCCAGCAGTAACTCGGGCCTTCACGCTACGCAGTATTTT. Translated, it gives CASSNSGLHATQYF. This chain uses TRBV28 with TRBJ2-3, with no clear D. V lost 5 bases and J 8 bases, leaving 17 bases between the germline ends. CDR1 is MDHEN and CDR2 is SYDVKM in the germline V gene. There are 14 residues in the CDR3.

The rearrangement links TRBV11-2 to TRBJ2-1, with D possibly TRBD2 on 6 matching bases. Trimming removed 1 base from V and 4 bases from J, with 17 bases in between. The CDR3 is made up of 17 amino acids. Germline CDR1 is SGHAT and CDR2 is FQNNGV. This chain's CDR3 is CASSLAPPGRGYNEQFF. In nucleotides, the CDR3 is TGTGCCAGCAGCTTAGCCCCCCCGGGTCGGGGGTACAATGAGCAGTTCTTC.

This clonotype was seen a few times. The genes are TRBV29-1 and TRBJ1-1; D not certain. Per the germline V gene, CDR1 is SQVTM and CDR2 is ANQGSEA. The CDR3 is 13 residues long. The V end was cut by 3 bases, the J end by 4 bases, with 12 bases between. CDR3 amino acids: CSVEAGPGTEAFF. Written as DNA, the CDR3 is TGCAGCGTTGAGGCCGGACCGGGCACTGAAGCTTTCTTT.

This clonotype has only a few counts. The V call is TRBV28, the J call TRBJ2-3, with 9 bases lining up with TRBD1. CDR1 and CDR2 (germline): MDHEN, SYDVKM. After removal of 5 bases from V and 7 bases from J, the junction contained 1 base not matched to a gene. The CDR3 length is 12 residues. CDR3 region: CASSGQGYTQYF. CDR3 sequence (DNA): TGTGCCAGCAGTGGACAGGGGTATACGCAGTATTTT.

This rearrangement joins TRBV6-1 to TRBJ2-7, with 12 bases lining up with TRBD1. V shed 8 bases, J shed 6 bases, and the junction held 11 bases outside the gene matches. There are 15 residues in the CDR3. Germline-derived CDR1 and CDR2 are MNHNS and SASEGT. The CDR3 DNA reads TGTGCCAGCCCCGAATTAGGGACAGGGGGCGTCGAGCAGTACTTC. This gives the protein CASPELGTGGVEQYF.

This clonotype was seen ten or more times. CDR3 nucleotides: TGTGCCATCAGTGCGGACAGGGAGTATGGCTACACCTTC. Amino acids: CAISADREYGYTF. The J gene is TRBJ1-2, the V gene TRBV10-3; 8 bases are a match to TRBD1. CDR1 and CDR2 (germline): ENHRY, SYGVKD. V lost 4 bases, J lost 5 bases, and 3 bases stayed unmatched. This CDR3 spans 13 amino acids.

This clonotype was found many times. The chain is built from TRBV7-2 and TRBJ2-7; no reliable D call. The CDR3 is 14 amino acids. Trimming shortened V by 2 bases and J by 4 bases, and 12 bases separated the two germline ends. CDR1 SGHTA and CDR2 FQGNSA come from the germline V gene. The CDR3 region is CASSLMSRAYEQYF. Here the CDR3 DNA reads TGTGCCAGCAGCTTAATGAGTCGTGCGTACGAGCAGTACTTC.

The J gene is TRBJ2-1, the V gene TRBV5-4; no firm D call. Germline CDR1 reads SGHNT; CDR2 reads YYREEE (reference sequence). V lost 0 bases to trimming and J lost 5 bases, with 6 bases between them. This CDR3 region has 13 residues. CDR3 coding DNA: TGTGCCAGCAGCTTGGTGGAAAACAATGAGCAGTTCTTC. Its protein product is CASSLVENNEQFF.